This T cell receptor (beta chain) was sequenced for a study of blood T cell repertoires in COVID-19. Whole-study context: Spain, Italy and the United States supplied samples that represented acute and convalescent COVID-19.

Cohort allocation depended upon clinical history that participants reported. Sequencing was performed with immunoSEQ multiplex PCR; in TCRdb, only in-frame clones are kept and a portion is missing. The table has about 140,000 clones, roughly 80% seen once. V was clipped by 2 bases and J by 1 base, with 10 bases between them. This CDR3 is 15 amino acids long. Per germline, CDR1 SGHVS and CDR2 FQNEAQ. Sequences were obtained from PBMCs or T cells enriched from blood (not recorded which). The source of this sequence is a man aged 35-49 years with acute COVID-19. The gene calls are TRBV7-8 and TRBJ2-3, with no clear D. The CDR3 region is CASSLSGFGTDTQYF. CDR3 nucleotides: TGTGCCAGCAGCTTATCGGGTTTTGGCACAGATACGCAGTATTTT.